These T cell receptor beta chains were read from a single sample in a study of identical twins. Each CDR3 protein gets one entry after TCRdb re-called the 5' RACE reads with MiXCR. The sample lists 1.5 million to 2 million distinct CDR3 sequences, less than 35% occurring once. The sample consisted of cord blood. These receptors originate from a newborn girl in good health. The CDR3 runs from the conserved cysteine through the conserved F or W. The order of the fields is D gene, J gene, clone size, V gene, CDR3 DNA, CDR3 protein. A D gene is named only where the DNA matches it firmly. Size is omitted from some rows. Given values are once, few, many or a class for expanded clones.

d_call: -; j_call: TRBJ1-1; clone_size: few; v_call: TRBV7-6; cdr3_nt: TGTGCCAGCAGCTTAGAAGGACACTTGAACACTGAAGCTTTCTTT; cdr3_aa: CASSLEGHLNTEAFF
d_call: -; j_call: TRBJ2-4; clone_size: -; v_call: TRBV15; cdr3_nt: TGTGCCACCAGCAGAAGACGATTGGGCATAAACATTCAGTACTTC; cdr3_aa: CATSRRRLGINIQYF
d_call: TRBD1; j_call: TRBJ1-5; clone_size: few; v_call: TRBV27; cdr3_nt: TGTGCCAGCAGTTTATGGGGGGACAGGGATCAGCCCCAGCATTTT; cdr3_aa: CASSLWGDRDQPQHF
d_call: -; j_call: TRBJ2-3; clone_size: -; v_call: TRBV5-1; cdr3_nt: TGCGCCAGCAGCTTGGCCGCAGGCCTGTCCACAGATACGCAGTATTTT; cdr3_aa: CASSLAAGLSTDTQYF
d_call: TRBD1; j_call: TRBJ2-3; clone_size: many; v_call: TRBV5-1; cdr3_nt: TGCGCCAGCAGCAGGGGGCGCGAAGATACGCAGTATTTT; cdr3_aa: CASSRGREDTQYF
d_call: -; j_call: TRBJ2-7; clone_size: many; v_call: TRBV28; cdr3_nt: TGTGCCAGCAGTTTGCCTCTGGGTGGTTCCTACGAGCAGTACTTC; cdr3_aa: CASSLPLGGSYEQYF
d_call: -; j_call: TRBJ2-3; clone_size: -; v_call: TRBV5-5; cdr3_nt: TGTGCCAGCAGCTTGAGGGAGAGAAACACAGATACGCAGTATTTT; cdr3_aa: CASSLRERNTDTQYF
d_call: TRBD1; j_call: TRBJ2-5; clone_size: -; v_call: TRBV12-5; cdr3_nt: TGTGCTAGTGGTTCGGGGACAGGGGCGGTGAAGTACTTC; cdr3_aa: CASGSGTGAVKYF
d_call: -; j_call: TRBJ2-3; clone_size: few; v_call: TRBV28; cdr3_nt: TGTGCCAGCAGTTCCGACCGCTTTGTAGATACGCAGTATTTT; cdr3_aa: CASSSDRFVDTQYF
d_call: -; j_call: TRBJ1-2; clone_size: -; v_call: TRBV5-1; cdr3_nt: TGCGCCAGCAGTCATCGACAGATTGGCTATGGCTACACCTTC; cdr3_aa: CASSHRQIGYGYTF
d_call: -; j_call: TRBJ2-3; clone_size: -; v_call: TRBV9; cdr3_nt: TGTGCCAGCAGCGTAGAGTCCGCAGGTACGCAGTATTTT; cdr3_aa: CASSVESAGTQYF
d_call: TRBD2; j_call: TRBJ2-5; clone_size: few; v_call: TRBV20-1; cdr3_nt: TGCAGTGCAGAAACTAGCGGGAGGGGTCATGAGCAGTACTTC; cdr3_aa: CSAETSGRGHEQYF
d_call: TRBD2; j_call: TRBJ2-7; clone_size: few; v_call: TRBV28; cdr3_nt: TGTGCCAGCAGTTTTAAGGGTCTAGCGGGCTTAGACTCCTACGAGCAGTACTTC; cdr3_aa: CASSFKGLAGLDSYEQYF
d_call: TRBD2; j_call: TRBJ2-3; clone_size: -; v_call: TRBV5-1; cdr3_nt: TGCGCCAGCAGCCCGTTAAGCGGGAGGTTGACAGATACGCAGTATTTT; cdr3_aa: CASSPLSGRLTDTQYF
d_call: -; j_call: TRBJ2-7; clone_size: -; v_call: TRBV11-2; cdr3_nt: TGTGCCAGCAGCCGGGACGTGGGGGGCTACGAGCAGTACTTC; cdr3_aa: CASSRDVGGYEQYF
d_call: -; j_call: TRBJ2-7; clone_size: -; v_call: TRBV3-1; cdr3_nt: TGTGCCAGCAGCCAAGAAGGGGGGACCTACAATGAGCAGTACTTC; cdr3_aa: CASSQEGGTYNEQYF
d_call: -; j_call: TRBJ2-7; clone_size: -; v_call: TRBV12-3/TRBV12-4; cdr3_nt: TGTGCCAGCAGTTTAGGGGACACTTACTACGAGCAGTACTTC; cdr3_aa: CASSLGDTYYEQYF
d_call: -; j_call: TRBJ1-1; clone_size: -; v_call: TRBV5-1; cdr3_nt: TGCGCCAGCAGCTTGGTGGGGGACGGATCTGAAGCTTTCTTT; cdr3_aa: CASSLVGDGSEAFF
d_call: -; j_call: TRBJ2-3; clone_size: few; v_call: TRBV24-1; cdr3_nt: TGTGCCACCCCCAGCAGGCCCGGGGAGGCAGATACGCAGTATTTT; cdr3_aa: CATPSRPGEADTQYF
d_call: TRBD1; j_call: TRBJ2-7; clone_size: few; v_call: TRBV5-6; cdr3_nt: TGTGCCAGCAGCCTACTACACCGCAGGGGGCGTAAACACGAGCAGTACTTC; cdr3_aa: CASSLLHRRGRKHEQYF
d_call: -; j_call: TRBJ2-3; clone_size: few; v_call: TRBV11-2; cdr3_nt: TGTGCCAGCAGCTCCCTTCGGGGGGCGACAGATACGCAGTATTTT; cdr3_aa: CASSSLRGATDTQYF
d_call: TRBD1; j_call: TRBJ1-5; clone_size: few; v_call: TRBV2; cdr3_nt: TGTGCCAGCAGTGAAAGCGGGACAGGGGTTCAGCCCCAGCATTTT; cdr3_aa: CASSESGTGVQPQHF
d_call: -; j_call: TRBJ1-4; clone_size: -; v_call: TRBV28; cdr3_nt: TGTGCCAGCAGTTTTCCCCTCAGTGCGGCGAATGAAAAACTGTTTTTT; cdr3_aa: CASSFPLSAANEKLFF
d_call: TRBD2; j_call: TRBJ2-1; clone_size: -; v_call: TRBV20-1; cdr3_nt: TGCAGTGCTAGACAGCTAGCGGAGACCCTCTACAATGAGCAGTTCTTC; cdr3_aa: CSARQLAETLYNEQFF
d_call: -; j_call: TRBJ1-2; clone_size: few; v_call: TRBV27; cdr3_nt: TGTGCCAGCTGGAATAGCAGGGCCTATGGCTACACCTTC; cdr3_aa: CASWNSRAYGYTF
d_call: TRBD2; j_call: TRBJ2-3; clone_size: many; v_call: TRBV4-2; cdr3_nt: TGTGCCAGCAGCCGACCGGGACTAGAAAGGACAGATACGCAGTATTTT; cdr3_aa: CASSRPGLERTDTQYF
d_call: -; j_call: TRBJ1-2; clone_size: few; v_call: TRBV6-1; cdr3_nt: TGTGCCAGCAGTGACCCTAGGACATATGGCTACACCTTC; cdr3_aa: CASSDPRTYGYTF
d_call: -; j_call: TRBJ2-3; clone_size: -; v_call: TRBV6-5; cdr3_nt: TGTGCCAGCCGGGGGGCTAGCGCCACGGAAACAGATACGCAGTATTTT; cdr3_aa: CASRGASATETDTQYF
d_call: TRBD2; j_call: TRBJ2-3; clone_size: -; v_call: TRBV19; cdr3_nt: TGTGCCAGTAGTACCTCGCGGGGGGTCACAGATACGCAGTATTTT; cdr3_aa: CASSTSRGVTDTQYF
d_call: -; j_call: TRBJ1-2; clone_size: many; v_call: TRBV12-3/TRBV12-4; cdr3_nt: TGTGCCAGCAGTTCCATCCTTCGAGGCTATGGCTACACCTTC; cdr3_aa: CASSSILRGYGYTF
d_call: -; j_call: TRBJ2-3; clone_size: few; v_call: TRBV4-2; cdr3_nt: TGTGCCAGCAGCCAACTCTTAACTTCTACTCGGGGAGTGTGGGGTTCCGATACGCAGTATTTT; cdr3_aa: CASSQLLTSTRGVWGSDTQYF
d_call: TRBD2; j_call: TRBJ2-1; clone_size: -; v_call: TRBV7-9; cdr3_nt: TGTGCCAGCAGCGCGGGACTAGTAAGTGAGCAGTTCTTC; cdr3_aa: CASSAGLVSEQFF
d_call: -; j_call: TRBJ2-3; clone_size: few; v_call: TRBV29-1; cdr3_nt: TGCAGCGTTGAGGCGGGTACCACAGATACGCAGTATTTT; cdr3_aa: CSVEAGTTDTQYF
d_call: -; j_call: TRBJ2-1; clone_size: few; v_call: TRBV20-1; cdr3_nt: TGCAGTGCTAGTGACGGGAGTAATGAGCAGTTCTTC; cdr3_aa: CSASDGSNEQFF
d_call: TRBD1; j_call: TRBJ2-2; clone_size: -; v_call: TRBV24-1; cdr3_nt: TGTGCCACCAGTGATTTGCCCCAAGGGGGCAGGGACACCGGGGAGCTGTTTTTT; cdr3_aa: CATSDLPQGGRDTGELFF
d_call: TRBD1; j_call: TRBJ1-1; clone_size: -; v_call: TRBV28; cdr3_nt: TGTGCCAGCAGTCCCGGCGGGACAGGGCACACTGAAGCTTTCTTT; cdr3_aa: CASSPGGTGHTEAFF
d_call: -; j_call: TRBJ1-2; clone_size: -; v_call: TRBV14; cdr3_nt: TGTGTCAGCAGCCAAGATGTAGGTGACACCTATGGCTACACCTTC; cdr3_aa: CVSSQDVGDTYGYTF
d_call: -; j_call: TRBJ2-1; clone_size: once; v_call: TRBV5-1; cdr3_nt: TGCGCCAGCAGCTGGGACCGCTCCCAGCGGGCCTCCTACAATGAGCAGTTCTTC; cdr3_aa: CASSWDRSQRASYNEQFF